In this sample, the clone carrying this TCR beta chain turned up a few times. Its antigen is unidentified. The germline CDR1 and CDR2 sequences are LNHNV and YYDKDF (reference sequence). J lost 2 bases, V lost 3 bases, and 6 bases had no gene match. The CDR3 is made up of 16 amino acids. The data were taken from a study of Graves' ophthalmopathy and Graves' hyperthyroidism. The study, taken as a whole, reports: Predictions made by the model for ophthalmopathy progression reached 70.59% sensitivity and about 72% specificity.

Amplification of the TCR beta CDR3 regions used RNA transcripts (as template). First-round RT-PCR employed HTBI primers, with a second-round multiplex PCR after it. Each CDR3 protein gets one entry after TCRdb re-called the multiplex PCR reads with MiXCR. Counted here are hundreds of thousands of distinct CDR3 sequences, 20% to 25% occurring once; the ten biggest clones make up more than 5.5%. This receptor was identified in a woman younger than 30 with stable Graves' hyperthyroidism. Some clones in this sample may be carry-over from other donors' samples. The V call is TRBV15, the J call TRBJ2-3; TRBD1 matches at 9 bases. Material for sequencing was peripheral blood. CDR3 DNA: TGTGCCACCAGCAGCACAGGGGGCAGAAACACAGATACGCAGTATTTT. Amino acid sequence: CATSSTGGRNTDTQYF.